A single sample gave rise to the 9 T cell receptor beta chains below, sequenced in a study of T-cell memory formation after mild COVID-19 (TCRdb year 2021). Receptor amplification or capture employed 5' RACE. Sequencing was carried out with an Illumina NovaSeq 6000. TCRdb took the public reads, trimmed them with fastp at Q25, ran MiXCR for clone calling and kept in-frame beta chains. Each record represents a unique CDR3 protein, reported with the most common genes and DNA among its rows. Across this sample there are 250,000 to 400,000 distinct CDR3 sequences, with roughly an eighth seen only once. In total, the top ten clones hold approximately 22% of the sample. Sequenced: PBMCs or a T cell subset sorted from them (not recorded which). Receptors originate from a man aged 18 to 35 who had mild COVID-19 (a few samples of this study predate the infection). The sample titles of this study are shuffled in the database, so cell type and time point are left out; the donor was told from shared clones.

The chain has TRBV27 and TRBJ2-5; 8 bases line up with TRBD2. The CDR3 is 14 amino acids. Trimming took 9 bases from V and 4 from J; bases not matched to a gene: 10. In germline, CDR1 is MNHEY, CDR2 SMNVEV (reference sequence). CDR3 protein: CASSPTSDRETQYF. For the CDR3, the DNA is TGTGCCAGTAGTCCGACTAGCGATCGAGAGACCCAGTACTTC.

This clonotype was counted at least ten times. The chain couples TRBV5-1 to TRBJ2-2; D call uncertain. Germline CDR1 is SGHRS and CDR2 is YFSETQ. The CDR3 extends over 13 amino acids. The germline V and J ends were trimmed by 0 bases and 3 bases, with 3 bases remaining between them. The CDR3 DNA reads TGCGCCAGCAGCTTGGGGTACACCGGGGAGCTGTTTTTT. This gives the protein CASSLGYTGELFF.

This rearrangement joins TRBV10-3 to TRBJ2-1, with D possibly TRBD2 on 5 matching bases. Germline CDR1 ENHRY, CDR2 SYGVKD. The length of the CDR3 is 11 residues. Trimming stripped 10 bases from V and 7 bases from J, with 11 bases between. The CDR3 loop reads CATLAGNEQFF. The CDR3 bases are TGTGCCACGCTAGCCGGTAATGAGCAGTTCTTC.

This clonotype was observed a few times. The chain carries TRBV11-2 and TRBJ2-3; D gene ambiguous. Trimming left V 5 bases short and J 5 bases short, with 8 bases between. Germline CDR1 reads SGHAT; CDR2 reads FQNNGV. The CDR3 runs to 12 residues. The CDR3 region is CASSGLRDTQYF. In DNA form, the CDR3 reads TGTGCCAGCAGCGGCCTGAGAGATACGCAGTATTTT.

V and J are TRBV7-3 and TRBJ1-1; no reliable D call. Trimming cost V 5 bases and J 1 base, with 8 bases left between them. Germline V CDR1 and CDR2: SGHTA, FQGTGA. The CDR3 runs 13 residues. The CDR3 region has the DNA TGTGCCAGCAGCGCACACCGGAACACTGAAGCTTTCTTT. Encoded protein: CASSAHRNTEAFF.

This clonotype came up many times. This sequence joins TRBV12-3 or TRBV12-4 and TRBJ2-1; TRBD1 matches 7 bases. This CDR3 has 15 amino acids. V gave up 6 bases and J gave up 8 bases; unmatched junction bases: 13. The CDR3 DNA follows: TGTGCCAGCAGACCTGGACAGGCCCTACGGCATGAGCAGTTCTTC. This gives the protein CASRPGQALRHEQFF.

The rearrangement uses TRBV6-5 and TRBJ2-5; TRBD1 agrees at 8 bases. With V trimmed by 3 bases and J by 4 bases, 13 bases remained unmatched. The CDR3 length is 17 residues. Germline V gene sequence: CDR1 MNHEY, CDR2 SVGAGI. In DNA form, the CDR3 reads TGTGCCAGCAGTTATCAGATCCAGGGGGCGTCAGGAGAGACCCAGTACTTC. Its translation: CASSYQIQGASGETQYF.

This clonotype was recorded a few times. The chain links TRBV6-5 to TRBJ1-6; D is unclear. The CDR3 totals 13 residues. CDR1 MNHEY and CDR2 SVGAGI come from the germline V gene. The ends were cut back, 4 bases at V and 12 bases at J, with 13 bases in the middle. In DNA, the CDR3 is TGTGCCAGCAGTTCTTCTGGCGCCGAACCCCTCCACTTT. Protein sequence: CASSSSGAEPLHF.

This clonotype was observed a handful of times. CDR3 DNA sequence: TGTGCCAGCAGGGAACGATACCGGGCCTGGGGCACCGGGGAGCTGTTTTTT. It specifies CASRERYRAWGTGELFF. This chain uses TRBV2 with TRBJ2-2; no clear D gene. This CDR3 is built from 17 residues. The V gene lost 6 bases and the J gene lost 4 bases, with 21 bases spanning the gap. The V gene's germline CDR1 is SNHLY and CDR2 FYNNEI.